The 14 T cell receptor beta chains reported below all come from one sample, sequenced in a study of T cell clones after liver transplantation. This table comes from immunoSEQ multiplex PCR, and its TCRdb copy is limited to in-frame clones, with some not included. The sample consists of roughly 100,000 clones, around 80% of them appearing once. The sample in question was CD4+ T cells from blood, obtained approximately 50 months after liver transplant. The receptors come from a human patient who received a liver transplant. The T cells may come from the graft donor.

The chain joins TRBV15 to TRBJ2-6; D is undetermined. Trimming took off 0 bases at V and 5 bases at J, with 11 bases between the two ends. This CDR3 has 16 amino acids. CDR1 and CDR2 from the germline V gene are LNHNV and YYDKDF (reference sequence). The CDR3 region has the DNA TGTGCCACCAGCAGAGATCGAGCCCTCTGGGCCAACGTCCTGACTTTC. Protein: CATSRDRALWANVLTF.

The J gene is TRBJ2-5, the V gene TRBV7-2, with D unclear. The DNA matches TRBJ2-7 better at its end, which makes the J call doubtful. CDR3 length: 14 amino acids. CDR1 SGHTA and CDR2 FQGNSA come from the germline V gene. This CDR3 is CASSRDDTAYEQYF. The CDR3 DNA follows: TGTGCCAGCAGCAGAGACGACACGGCCTACGAGCAGTACTTC.

The chain uses TRBV11-3 and TRBJ2-1; 14 nucleotides align to TRBD2. Germline V CDR1 and CDR2: SGHNT, YENEEA. Unmatched junction bases numbered 8, after V lost 6 bases and J lost 7 bases. The CDR3 is 16 amino acids. The CDR3 reads CASRPGTSGSSNEQFF. The DNA for the CDR3 is TGTGCCAGCAGACCCGGGACTAGCGGGAGCTCGAATGAGCAGTTCTTC.

This clone was counted only a few times. This CDR3 is also generated by other DNA sequences in the sample. The genes are TRBV29-1 and TRBJ2-3; D is ambiguous. The CDR3 contains 12 residues. CDR1 SQVTM and CDR2 ANQGSEA come from the germline V gene. V was pared by 4 bases and J by 1 base, with 6 bases between. This CDR3 reads CSVGSGTDTQYF. For the CDR3, the DNA is TGCAGCGTTGGCTCCGGCACAGATACGCAGTATTTT.

The chain carries TRBV29-1 and TRBJ2-3; D is undetermined. Germline V gives CDR1 SQVTM, CDR2 ANQGSEA. The CDR3 consists of 14 residues. The V end was cut by 4 bases, the J end by 2 bases, with 13 bases between. The chain's CDR3 is CSVAYLGFTDTQYF. The DNA of the CDR3 is TGCAGCGTTGCTTACTTAGGGTTCACAGATACGCAGTATTTT.

The chain carries TRBV5-1 and TRBJ2-5, with D maybe TRBD2 (6 bases). Germline-derived CDR1 and CDR2 are SGHRS and YFSETQ. CDR3 length: 14 amino acids. V was shortened by 3 bases and J by 1 base, with 10 bases between the two germline ends. The CDR3 DNA reads TGCGCCAGCAGCTCTCGGGAGATCCAAGAGACCCAGTACTTC. Residues: CASSSREIQETQYF.

V is TRBV29-1 and J is TRBJ1-4, with 9 bases lining up with TRBD1. Trimming cost V 5 bases and J 6 bases; bases outside gene matches: 4. Germline V lookup: CDR1 SQVTM, CDR2 ANQGSEA. The CDR3 length is 13 residues. DNA for the CDR3: TGCAGCGTTAGACAGGGGGGATATGAAAAACTGTTTTTT. This encodes CSVRQGGYEKLFF.

The chain links TRBV18 to TRBJ2-1; TRBD2 might be the D (5 bases). The CDR3 covers 15 residues. V lost 3 bases and J 9 bases, leaving 18 bases between the germline ends. Germline V gene data show CDR1 as KGHSH and CDR2 as LQKENI. The CDR3 DNA reads TGTGCCAGCTCACCGGGATTCCAGCACGGGATTGAGCAGTTCTTC. Translating gives CASSPGFQHGIEQFF.

CDR3: CASSLPGGAPNTGELFF. The CDR3 DNA follows: TGTGCCAGCTCCTTACCGGGGGGGGCCCCGAACACCGGGGAGCTGTTTTTT. This chain joins TRBV2 and TRBJ2-2, with TRBD2 matching over 8 bases. This CDR3 spans 17 amino acids. Germline V gene lookup returns CDR1 SNHLY and CDR2 FYNNEI. V trimming: 8 bases; J trimming: 0 bases; junction bases outside the gene matches: 11. Full variable domain (rest looked up from reference TRBV2 and TRBJ2-2): EPEVTQTPSHQVTQMGQEVILRCVPISNHLYFYWYRQILGQKVEFLVSFYNNEISEKSEIFDDQFSVERPDGSNFTLKIRSTKLEDSAMYFCASSLPGGAPNTGELFFGEGSRLTVL.

This clone was recorded a few times. The J gene is TRBJ1-5, the V gene TRBV18; D uncertain. This CDR3 contains 13 residues. Germline CDR1 is KGHSH and CDR2 is LQKENI. V lost 2 bases and J 5 bases, leaving 7 bases between the germline ends. The CDR3 here is CASSPTVYQPQHF. The CDR3, as DNA: TGTGCCAGCTCACCAACAGTATATCAGCCCCAGCATTTT.

The chain is built from TRBV20-1 and TRBJ1-2; D not resolved. This CDR3 is built from 11 residues. Germline V gives CDR1 DFQATT, CDR2 SNEGSKA (reference sequence). V was cut by 5 bases and J by 7 bases, with 11 bases left in between. CDR3 sequence (DNA): TGCAGTGCTCAGGCGGGGTTTGGCTACACCTTC. Translating it yields CSAQAGFGYTF.

The rearrangement joins TRBV5-6 to TRBJ1-1; D possibly corresponds to TRBD1 (5 bases). Deletions cut 2 bases from V and 4 bases from J, with 15 bases between. The CDR3 consists of 15 residues. Looked up from germline, CDR1 is SGHDT and CDR2 is YYEEEE. Here the CDR3 reads CASSFSTGSTTEAFF. For the CDR3, the DNA is TGTGCCAGCAGCTTTAGCACAGGCAGCACCACTGAAGCTTTCTTT.

V is TRBV7-9 and J is TRBJ1-2; tentative D call: TRBD1 (6 bases). Germline lookup yields CDR1 SEHNR and CDR2 FQNEAQ (reference sequence). V was clipped by 5 bases and J by 8 bases, with 21 bases between them. The CDR3 length is 15 residues. The CDR3 here is CASSPRGHGRGGYTF. For the CDR3, the DNA is TGTGCCAGCAGCCCTCGCGGACACGGGAGGGGGGGCTACACCTTC.

The chain is built from TRBV7-5 and TRBJ2-7; TRBD2, as called in the table, went unchecked against the DNA. TRBV7-5 has pseudogene status. The CDR3 runs 20 residues. The CDR3 protein is CVRSLDCIRLGSSPAGEQYF. CDR3 nucleotide sequence: TGTGTCAGAAGCTTAGATTGCATTAGGCTTGGTTCTAGCCCCGCCGGGGAGCAGTACTTC.